This TCR beta chain stems from a study of blood T cells in healthy people across ages. Findings of the study overall: Diversity of TCR beta correlated strongly with naive T cell percentage.

The germline V gene has CDR1 SEHNR and CDR2 FQNEAQ (reference sequence). The CDR3 is 16 amino acids. About this clonotype itself: Its antigen is currently unknown.

The second PCR ran about 6 to 12 cycles with a sample-barcoded 5' primer and J-beta primers. From the 5' RACE reads, TCRdb called clonotypes with MiXCR, one entry per CDR3 protein. The table lists approximately 1.5 million distinct CDR3 sequences, about 42% of them singletons. This chain uses TRBV7-9 with TRBJ2-7; D gene uncertain. The DNA end is a closer match to TRBJ2-4, so the J assignment may be wrong. This TCR came from a woman between 18 and 30 years old in good health. Sequencing was done on a sample of blood. The CDR3, as DNA: TGTGCCAGCAGCCTCTCGGCGAGAGGAGCCAAAAACATTCAGTACTTC. Translated: CASSLSARGAKNIQYF.